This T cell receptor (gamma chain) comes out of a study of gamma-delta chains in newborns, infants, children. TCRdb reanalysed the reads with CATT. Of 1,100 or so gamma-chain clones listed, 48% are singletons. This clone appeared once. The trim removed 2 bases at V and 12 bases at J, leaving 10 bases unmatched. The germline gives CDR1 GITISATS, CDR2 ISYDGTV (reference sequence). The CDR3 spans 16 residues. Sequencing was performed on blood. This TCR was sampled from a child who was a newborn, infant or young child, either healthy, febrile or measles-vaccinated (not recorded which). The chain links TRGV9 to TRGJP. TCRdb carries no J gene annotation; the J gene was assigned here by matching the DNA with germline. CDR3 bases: TGTGCCTTGTGGGAGGCAAAGGGTTCGGGCAAAAAAATCAAGGTATTT. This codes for CALWEAKGSGKKIKVF.